The sequence of this T cell receptor (beta chain) was determined in a study of CD4+ T cells in melanoma. Findings and limits, study-wide: In melanoma, neoantigen-specific CD4+ T cells reportedly differed in differentiation state.

Generated by immunoSEQ multiplex PCR, the TCRdb table keeps only in-frame clones and is missing some. Altogether about 50,000 clones are present, 89% being singletons, with the ten largest covering about 11%. Trimming shortened V by 0 bases and J by 4 bases, and 6 bases separated the two germline ends. Per the germline V gene, CDR1 is MNHEY and CDR2 is SVGAGI. CDR3 length equals 13 residues. The sample holds a few counts of this clone. Antigen unknown. J is TRBJ1-2 and V is TRBV6-5, with D uncertain. The sequenced sample was peripheral blood. The TCR comes from a human donor with melanoma. CDR3 amino acids: CASSYSAAYGYTF. The CDR3 DNA is TGTGCCAGCAGTTACTCGGCAGCCTATGGCTACACCTTC.